These 12 T cell receptor beta chains were all obtained from the same sample, sequenced in a study of post-analysis software for immune sequencing data. Which antigens these TCRs recognize remains unknown. The TCR beta cDNA libraries contained unique molecular identifiers. Each CDR3 protein is one row after TCRdb ran MiXCR on the PCR reads. The sample includes about 820,000 distinct CDR3 sequences, roughly half seen only once; the top ten take roughly 4.4%. General study findings and limits: In patients, five or six TRBV segments were more frequent than in controls, with TRBV5-6, TRBV5-1 and TRBV20-1 among them.

The sample consisted of blood. The receptor source for this set is a girl aged 10 to 17 with multiple sclerosis.

The chain combines TRBV12-3 or TRBV12-4 with TRBJ1-1; D perhaps matches TRBD1 (5 bases). V was trimmed by 10 bases and J by 7 bases, leaving 16 bases between them. The CDR3 is made up of 12 amino acids. In DNA, the CDR3 is TGTGCCACCGTTAAAGGGGACGGTGAAGCTTTCTTT. It specifies CATVKGDGEAFF.

V and J are TRBV3-1 and TRBJ2-1; tentatively, D is TRBD2 (5 bases). The CDR3 covers 12 residues. Germline CDR1 is LGHDT and CDR2 is YNNKEL (reference sequence). The V end was cut by 1 base, the J end by 13 bases, with 11 bases between. The CDR3 DNA reads TGTGCCAGCAGCCAAGCTAGCCAGGCTCAGTTCTTC. Translating gives CASSQASQAQFF.

There are a few counts of this clonotype. The chain employs TRBV20-1 and TRBJ2-1, with D uncertain. Germline lookup yields CDR1 DFQATT and CDR2 SNEGSKA (reference sequence). The CDR3 totals 10 residues. The germline V and J ends were trimmed by 1 base and 6 bases, with 1 base remaining between them. Here the CDR3 reads CSARVNEQFF. CDR3 sequence (DNA): TGCAGTGCTAGAGTCAATGAGCAGTTCTTC.

The chain employs TRBV5-1 and TRBJ2-1; weak D call: TRBD1 (6 bases). Germline V lookup: CDR1 SGHRS, CDR2 YFSETQ. V was trimmed by 4 bases and J by 0 bases, leaving 14 bases between them. This CDR3 spans 16 amino acids. CDR3: CASSPAGDPSYNEQFF. DNA for the CDR3: TGCGCCAGCAGCCCCGCAGGGGACCCCTCCTACAATGAGCAGTTCTTC.

This clonotype was seen only a few times. An end of the junction differs from the germline gene, which may be a read error. The rearrangement joins TRBV5-1 to TRBJ2-7; D is perhaps TRBD1 (6 bases). The CDR3 sequence is 15 residues long. From germline, CDR1 is SGHRS and CDR2 YFSETQ. CDR3 amino acids: CASRRAGEWTYEQYF. For the CDR3, the DNA is TGCGCCAGCAGGCGGGCAGGGGAATGGACCTACGAGCAGTATTTC. Based on the CDR3 plus reference TRBV5-1 and TRBJ2-7, the full variable domain is KAGVTQTPRYLIKTRGQQVTLSCSPISGHRSVSWYQQTPGQGLQFLFEYFSETQRNKGNFPGRFSGRQFSNSRSEMNVSTLELGDSALYLCASRRAGEWTYEQYFGPGTRLTVT.

Here the CDR3 reads CASSPGGGRGYGYTF. CDR3 DNA sequence: TGTGCCAGCAGCCCCGGGGGCGGTCGGGGCTATGGCTACACCTTC. This chain connects TRBV7-2 to TRBJ1-2; possibly TRBD1 for D (6 bases). Germline loops: CDR1 SGHTA, CDR2 FQGNSA. The CDR3 runs 15 residues. V lost 5 bases to trimming and J lost 4 bases, with 17 bases between them. Full variable domain (remainder filled in from reference TRBV7-2 and TRBJ1-2): GAGVSQSPSNKVTEKGKDVELRCDPISGHTALYWYRQSLGQGLEFLIYFQGNSAPDKSGLPSDRFSAERTGGSVSTLTIQRTQQEDSAVYLCASSPGGGRGYGYTFGSGTRLTVV.

This clonotype was counted once. A much larger clone lies one base from this, so it may be a read error. V usage is TRBV11-2 and J usage is TRBJ1-1, with D unresolved. The CDR3 is made up of 13 amino acids. The germline V and J ends were trimmed by 5 bases and 1 base, with 8 bases remaining between them. The germline V gene encodes CDR1 SGHAT and CDR2 FQNNGV. CDR3 sequence (DNA): TGTGCCAGCAGCCAAACAGCGAACACTGAAGCTTTCTTT. Residues: CASSQTANTEAFF.

The V and J genes are TRBV29-1 and TRBJ2-7; 10 bases line up with TRBD2. The J segment lost 2 bases and the V segment lost 4 bases, leaving 2 bases of the junction unmatched. This CDR3 has 13 residues. CDR1 SQVTM and CDR2 ANQGSEA come from the germline V gene. CDR3 protein: CSVGSGRAYEQYF. The CDR3 DNA is TGCAGCGTTGGCAGCGGGAGGGCCTACGAGCAGTACTTC.

The chain couples TRBV5-1 to TRBJ2-2, with 7 bases matching TRBD1. Germline V CDR1 and CDR2: SGHRS, YFSETQ. V lost 2 bases and J lost 5; bases outside the gene matches: 3. The CDR3 length is 14 residues. In DNA form, the CDR3 reads TGCGCCAGCAGCTTAGGGGGCCGGACCGGGGAGCTGTTTTTT. It is translated as CASSLGGRTGELFF.

The chain is built from TRBV20-1 and TRBJ1-2, with D possibly matching TRBD1 (6 bases). Trimming removed 0 bases at V and 9 bases at J, with 23 bases between. Germline V gene sequence: CDR1 DFQATT, CDR2 SNEGSKA (reference sequence). CDR3 size: 16 residues. CDR3 DNA sequence: TGCAGTGCTAGAGATAGAAGGACAGCCGAAGACCACCGCTACACCTTC. It translates to CSARDRRTAEDHRYTF.

This rearrangement joins TRBV6-4 to TRBJ2-7; 11 positions match TRBD2. The ends lost 4 bases at V and 6 bases at J; junction bases unmatched: 5. CDR1 and CDR2 from the germline V gene are MRHNA and SNTAGT. CDR3 length equals 14 residues. CDR3 residues: CASSVTSGAREQYF. CDR3 DNA: TGTGCCAGCAGTGTGACTAGCGGGGCCCGCGAGCAGTACTTC.

J is TRBJ2-6 and V is TRBV6-5, with D tentatively TRBD1 or TRBD2 (5 bases each). This CDR3 comprises 20 residues. Germline V gene data show CDR1 as MNHEY and CDR2 as SVGAGI. Trimming left V 2 bases short and J 0 bases short, with 20 bases between. The CDR3 DNA is TGTGCCAGCAGTTACGGGAGTGGGGCCGAGGCGTACTCTGGGGCCAACGTCCTGACTTTC. Translating gives CASSYGSGAEAYSGANVLTF.